The clone carrying this T cell receptor beta chain has only a few counts. Its antigen is unidentified. This entry comes from a study of T-cell memory formation after mild COVID-19. Study information: TCR clusters largely stayed donor specific. Study-level points and caveats: Some clones that responded turned up in pre-infection memory, which suggests that cross-reactive memory joined in.

TCRdb re-called the 5' RACE reads with MiXCR, one entry per CDR3 protein. The table records 470,000 or so distinct CDR3 sequences, under 20% of them present only once. Germline trimming cut 5 bases from V and 7 bases from J; bases unmatched to any gene: 8. The CDR3 spans 16 residues. Looked up from germline, CDR1 is SGHAT and CDR2 is FQNNGV. The sequence was collected from a man younger than 30 who had mild COVID-19 (a few samples of this study predate the infection). Cell type and time point are not known. The sequenced sample was PBMCs or a T cell subset sorted from them (not recorded which). The V and J genes are TRBV11-2 and TRBJ1-6; 10 bases align to TRBD1. CDR3: CASSRGTGERNSPLHF. In DNA, the CDR3 is TGTGCCAGCAGCCGAGGGACAGGGGAGAGGAATTCACCCCTCCACTTT.